These 15 T cell receptor beta chains were all obtained from the same sample, sequenced in a study of identical twins. TCRdb used MiXCR to reprocess the 5' RACE reads, holding one entry per CDR3 protein. This sample has about 550,000 distinct CDR3 sequences, with approximately 20% found just once. These data were likewise used in another study, on yellow fever vaccine responses in identical twins.

The sample taken for sequencing was CD4+ T cells sorted from blood. The receptors were sampled from a woman aged 18-29 years in good health.

The chain recombines TRBV28 with TRBJ2-5, with 8 positions matching TRBD2. The ends lost 6 bases at V and 2 bases at J; junction bases unmatched: 11. Germline CDR1 is MDHEN and CDR2 is SYDVKM. The CDR3 length is 16 residues. The CDR3 loop reads CASSSRGSGNQETQYF. The CDR3 nucleotides are TGTGCCAGCAGCTCCCGGGGTAGCGGGAATCAAGAGACCCAGTACTTC. The full variable domain, with the rest looked up from reference TRBV28 and TRBJ2-5, is DVKVTQSSRYLVKRTGEKVFLECVQDMDHENMFWYRQDPGLGLRLIYFSYDVKMKEKGDIPEGYSVSREKKERFSLILESASTNQTSMYLCASSSRGSGNQETQYFGPGTRLLVL.

J is TRBJ1-2 and V is TRBV20-1, with 7 bases fitting TRBD1. Germline-derived CDR1 and CDR2 are DFQATT and SNEGSKA (reference sequence). The CDR3 runs to 12 residues. CDR3 in DNA: TGCAGAACAGGGGCCGCAAACTATGGCTACACCTTC. It specifies CRTGAANYGYTF.

Only a few counts were recorded for this clonotype. The chain combines TRBV27 with TRBJ2-7; 9 positions match TRBD2. The V gene's germline CDR1 is MNHEY and CDR2 SMNVEV (reference sequence). The CDR3 consists of 13 residues. Trimming cost V 3 bases and J 3 bases; bases outside gene matches: 0. CDR3 amino acids: CASSFSGSYEQYF. CDR3 nucleotides: TGTGCCAGCAGTTTTAGCGGGAGCTACGAGCAGTACTTC.

The genes are TRBV11-2 and TRBJ1-4; tentatively, D is TRBD1 (5 bases). Germline V gene lookup returns CDR1 SGHAT and CDR2 FQNNGV. V shed 3 bases and J shed 10 bases, with 18 bases lying between them. The CDR3 is 15 residues long. DNA of the CDR3: TGTGCCAGCAGCTTTGGGGCGCTGGTGTCGGGAAAACTGTTTTTT. Protein product: CASSFGALVSGKLFF.

To note about this clonotype: It may be a read error: a sequence one base away is much more abundant. This rearrangement joins TRBV20-1 to TRBJ2-1; 12 bases match TRBD2. The CDR3 has 16 amino acids. From germline, CDR1 is DFQATT and CDR2 SNEGSKA (reference sequence). This CDR3 is CSAEGTSGQKYKEQFF. CDR3 bases: TGCAGTGCTGAGGGGACTAGCGGGCAAAAATACAAAGAGCAGTTCTTC.

The V and J genes are TRBV10-1 and TRBJ2-7; D not certain. Germline values: CDR1 WNHNN, CDR2 SYGVQD (reference sequence). The CDR3 length is 13 residues. The V gene lost 4 bases and the J gene lost 0 bases, with 7 bases spanning the gap. In DNA form, the CDR3 reads TGCGCCAGCAGTGCCGGAGACTCCTACGAGCAGTACGTC. This sequence encodes CASSAGDSYEQYV.

This clonotype has a handful of counts. J is TRBJ1-1 and V is TRBV20-1; no clear D gene. V was shortened by 5 bases and J by 7 bases, with 8 bases between the two germline ends. Germline CDR1 is DFQATT and CDR2 is SNEGSKA (reference sequence). The CDR3 extends over 10 amino acids. The CDR3 nucleotides read TGCAGTGCTCGAAGGGATGAAGCTTTCTTT. Amino acids: CSARRDEAFF.

The chain recombines TRBV12-3 or TRBV12-4 with TRBJ1-2, with TRBD1 as a possible D gene (6 bases). V was cut by 6 bases and J by 2 bases, with 16 bases left in between. This CDR3 spans 15 amino acids. The CDR3 sequence: CASRDDRQINYGYTF. As DNA, the CDR3 is TGTGCCAGCAGAGATGACAGGCAGATCAACTATGGCTACACCTTC.

The chain uses TRBV20-1 and TRBJ2-3; D possibly corresponds to TRBD2 (5 bases). This CDR3 contains 12 residues. The germline V gene encodes CDR1 DFQATT and CDR2 SNEGSKA (reference sequence). Trimming removed 4 bases from V and 3 bases from J, with 8 bases in between. The CDR3 region has the DNA TGCAGTGCTATACTAGGAACAGATACGCAGTATTTT. Residues: CSAILGTDTQYF.

V and J are TRBV20-1 and TRBJ2-1; D is unresolved. Between the trimmed V and J ends, which lost 6 bases and 4 bases, there was a span of 7 bases. CDR1 DFQATT and CDR2 SNEGSKA come from the germline V gene (reference sequence). The length of the CDR3 is 11 residues. CDR3 DNA sequence: TGCAGTGCCGTGACTTACAATGAGCAGTTCTTC. It codes for CSAVTYNEQFF.

This sequence joins TRBV12-3 or TRBV12-4 and TRBJ2-1; 8 nucleotides match TRBD2. This CDR3 region has 14 residues. V trimming: 6 bases; J trimming: 4 bases; junction bases outside the gene matches: 5. CDR3 DNA: TGTGCCAGCAGACGACTAGCGCTTTACAATGAGCAGTTCTTC. Encoded protein: CASRRLALYNEQFF.

The J gene is TRBJ2-1, the V gene TRBV12-3 or TRBV12-4; TRBD2 aligns across 7 bases. Trimming at V came to 3 bases and at J to 7 bases, leaving 6 bases not matched to a gene. The CDR3 loop spans 14 amino acids. The CDR3 DNA reads TGTGCCAGCAGTTTTTTAGCGGGCGTAAATGAGCAGTTCTTC. Its translation is CASSFLAGVNEQFF.

This clonotype was seen more than once but under ten times. The V call is TRBV5-1, the J call TRBJ2-7; 12 nucleotides align to TRBD2. Germline CDR1 SGHRS, CDR2 YFSETQ. V gave up 0 bases and J gave up 7 bases; unmatched junction bases: 8. The CDR3 contains 16 residues. CDR3 coding DNA: TGCGCCAGCAGCTTGGCCAGGGGACTAGCGGGCCTAGAGCAGTACTTC. Amino acids: CASSLARGLAGLEQYF.

Only a few counts were recorded for this clonotype. The chain is built from TRBV18 and TRBJ2-5, with no clear D. The length of the CDR3 is 13 residues. From germline, CDR1 is KGHSH and CDR2 LQKENI. Trimming removed 5 bases from V and 5 bases from J, with 12 bases in between. CDR3 DNA sequence: TGTGCCAGCTCAACTGAGTCGTTGGAGACCCAGTACTTC. It yields the protein CASSTESLETQYF.

This clonotype was counted between two and nine times. The V call is TRBV9, the J call TRBJ1-2; D unresolved. The CDR3 sequence is 14 residues long. V was pared by 0 bases and J by 4 bases, with 10 bases between. Germline V gene sequence: CDR1 SGDLS, CDR2 YYNGEE. The CDR3 protein is CASSVESGLYGYTF. CDR3 DNA: TGTGCCAGCAGCGTAGAGTCAGGTCTCTATGGCTACACCTTC.